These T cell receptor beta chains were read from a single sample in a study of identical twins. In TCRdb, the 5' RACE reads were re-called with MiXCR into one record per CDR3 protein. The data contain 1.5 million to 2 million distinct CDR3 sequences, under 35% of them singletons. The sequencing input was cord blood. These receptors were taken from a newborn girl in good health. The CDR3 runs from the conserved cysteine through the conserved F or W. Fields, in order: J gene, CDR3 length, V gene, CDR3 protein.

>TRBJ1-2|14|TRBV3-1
CASSQLGTNYGYTF
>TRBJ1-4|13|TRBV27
CASSLDRDRKLFF
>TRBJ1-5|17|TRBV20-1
CSALTRIGGYSNQPQHF
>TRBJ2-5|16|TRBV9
CASSVAALADIGGQYF
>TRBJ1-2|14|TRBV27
CASSYSGGRDGYTF
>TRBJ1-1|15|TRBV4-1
CASSHEQGRGAEAFF
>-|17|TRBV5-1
CASSRPGTGTRYNEQYF
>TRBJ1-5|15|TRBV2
CASSEERYSNQPQHF
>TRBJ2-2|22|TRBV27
CASSFFLPPGTSGPWGTGELFF
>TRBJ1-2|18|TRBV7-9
CASSLKKGAQSLNYGYTF
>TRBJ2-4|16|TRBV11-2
CASSLLAGGAIKAQYF
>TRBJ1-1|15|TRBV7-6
CASSPRGGTGTEAFF
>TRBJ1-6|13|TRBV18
CASSPGVQSPLHF
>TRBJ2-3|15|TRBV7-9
CASSLGGPRGDTQYF
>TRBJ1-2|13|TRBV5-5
CASSLFANYGYTF
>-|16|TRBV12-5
CASGLETVSSYNEQYF
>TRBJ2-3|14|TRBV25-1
CASSGGLGTDTQYF
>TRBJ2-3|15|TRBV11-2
CASGSVRGGPPVQYF
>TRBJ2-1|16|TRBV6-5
CASRRHQGYSYNEQFF
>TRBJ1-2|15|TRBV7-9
CASSPPGQTFYGYTF
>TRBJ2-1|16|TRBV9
CASSLGQGVGYNEQFF
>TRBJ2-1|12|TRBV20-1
CSARDPGREQFF
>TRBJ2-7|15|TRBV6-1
CASSGGWGGIYEQYF
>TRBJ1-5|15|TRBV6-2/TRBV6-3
CASRQTGGSNQPQHF
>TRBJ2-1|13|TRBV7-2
CASSLDGLGEQFF
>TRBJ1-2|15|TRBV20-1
CSAREKGAAYYGYTF
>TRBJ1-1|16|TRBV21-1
CASSPKGQNMNTEAFF
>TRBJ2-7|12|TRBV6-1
CASSVWGYEQYF
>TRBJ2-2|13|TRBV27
CASSLSSAGELFF
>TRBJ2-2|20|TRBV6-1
CASSGSRTGKGEVRTGELFF
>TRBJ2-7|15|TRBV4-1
CASSPLTSGAYEQYF
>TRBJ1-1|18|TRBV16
CASSPYRDRGGMNTEAFF
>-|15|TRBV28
CATLKVLAGVNEQYF
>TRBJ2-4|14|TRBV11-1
CASSAKGRWDIQYF
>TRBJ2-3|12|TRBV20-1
CSARVLTDTQYF
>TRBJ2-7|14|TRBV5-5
CASTLQAGAYEQYF
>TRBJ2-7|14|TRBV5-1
CASSLEPTGGEQYF
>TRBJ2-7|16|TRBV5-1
CASSLGGGLAGDEQYF
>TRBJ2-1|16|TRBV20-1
CSAPVSGRPQDNEQFF
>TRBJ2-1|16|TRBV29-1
CSAERTSGFSYNEQFF
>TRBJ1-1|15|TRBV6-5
CASSYDLPSSTEAFF
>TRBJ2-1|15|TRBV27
CASSFGGTGTNEQFF
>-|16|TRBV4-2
CASSQDRSSGKETQYF
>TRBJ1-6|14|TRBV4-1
CASSQGTGVDPLHF
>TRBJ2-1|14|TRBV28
CATDSTSGYNEQFF
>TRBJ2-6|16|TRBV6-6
CASRLSQGSGANVLTF
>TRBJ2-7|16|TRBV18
CASSPKRQGLSYEQYF
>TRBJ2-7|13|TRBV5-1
CASSPRGGYEQYF
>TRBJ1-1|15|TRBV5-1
CASSANRGRDTEAFF
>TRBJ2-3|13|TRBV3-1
CASSQDREDTQYF
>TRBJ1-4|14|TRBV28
CASNPGTVNEKLFF
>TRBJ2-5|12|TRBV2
CASNSGQETQYF
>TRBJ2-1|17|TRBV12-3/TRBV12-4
CASSLPWTSGAYNEQFF